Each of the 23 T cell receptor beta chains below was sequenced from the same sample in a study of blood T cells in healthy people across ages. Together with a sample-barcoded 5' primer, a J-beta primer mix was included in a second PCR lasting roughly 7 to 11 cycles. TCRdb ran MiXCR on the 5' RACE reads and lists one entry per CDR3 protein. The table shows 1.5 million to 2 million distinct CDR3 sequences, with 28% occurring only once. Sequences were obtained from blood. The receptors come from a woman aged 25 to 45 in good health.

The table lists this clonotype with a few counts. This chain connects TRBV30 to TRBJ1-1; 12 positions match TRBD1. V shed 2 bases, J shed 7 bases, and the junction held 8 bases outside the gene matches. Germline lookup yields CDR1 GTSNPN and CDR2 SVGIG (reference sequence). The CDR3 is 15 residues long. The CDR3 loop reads CAWSPRGDRGLEAFF. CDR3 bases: TGTGCCTGGAGTCCCCGAGGGGACAGGGGGCTTGAAGCTTTCTTT.

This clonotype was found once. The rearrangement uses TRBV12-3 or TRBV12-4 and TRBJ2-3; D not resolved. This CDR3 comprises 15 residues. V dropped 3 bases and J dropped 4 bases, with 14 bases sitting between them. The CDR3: CASSFGSLNADTQYF. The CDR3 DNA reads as TGTGCCAGCAGTTTTGGCAGCTTAAACGCAGATACGCAGTATTTT.

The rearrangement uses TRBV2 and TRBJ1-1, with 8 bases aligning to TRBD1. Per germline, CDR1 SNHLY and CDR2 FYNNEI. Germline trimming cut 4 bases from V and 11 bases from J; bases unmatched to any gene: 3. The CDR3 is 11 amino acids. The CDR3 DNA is TGTGCCAGCAGTGTGACAGGGGTGGCTTTCTTT. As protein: CASSVTGVAFF.

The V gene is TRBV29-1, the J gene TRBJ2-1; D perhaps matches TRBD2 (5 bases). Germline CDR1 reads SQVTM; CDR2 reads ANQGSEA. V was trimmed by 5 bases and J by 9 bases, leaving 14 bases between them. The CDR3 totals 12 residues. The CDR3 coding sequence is TGCAGCGTTCCTAGCCGGCCCCGTGAGCAGTTCTTC. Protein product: CSVPSRPREQFF.

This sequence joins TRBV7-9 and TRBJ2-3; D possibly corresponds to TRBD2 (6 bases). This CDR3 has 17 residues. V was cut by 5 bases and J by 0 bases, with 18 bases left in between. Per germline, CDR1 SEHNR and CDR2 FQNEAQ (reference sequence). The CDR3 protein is CASSHKRDFSSTDTQYF. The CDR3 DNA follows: TGTGCCAGCAGCCATAAACGGGACTTTTCTAGCACAGATACGCAGTATTTT.

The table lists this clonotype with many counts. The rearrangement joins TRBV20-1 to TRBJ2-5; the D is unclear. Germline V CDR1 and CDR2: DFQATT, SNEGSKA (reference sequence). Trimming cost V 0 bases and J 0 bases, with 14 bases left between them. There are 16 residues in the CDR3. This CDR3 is CSARDRARSYQETQYF. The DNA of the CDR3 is TGCAGTGCTAGAGATAGGGCTAGATCGTACCAAGAGACCCAGTACTTC.

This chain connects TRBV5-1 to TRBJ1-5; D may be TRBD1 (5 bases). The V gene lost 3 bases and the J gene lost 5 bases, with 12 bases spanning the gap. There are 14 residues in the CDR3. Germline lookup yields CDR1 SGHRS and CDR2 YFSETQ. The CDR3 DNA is TGCGCCAGCAGCTCGACGACAGTAGATCAGCCCCAGCATTTT. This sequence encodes CASSSTTVDQPQHF.

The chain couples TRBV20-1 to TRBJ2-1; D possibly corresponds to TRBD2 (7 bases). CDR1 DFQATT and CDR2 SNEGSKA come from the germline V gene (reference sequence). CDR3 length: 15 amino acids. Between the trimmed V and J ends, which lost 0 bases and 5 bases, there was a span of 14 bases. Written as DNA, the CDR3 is TGCAGTGCTAGAGAGGGGGGGGCCATCAACAATGAGCAGTTCTTC. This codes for CSAREGGAINNEQFF.

The chain's CDR3 is CASSLQGTSGGVGDEQFF. The CDR3 DNA reads TGTGCCAGCAGCTTACAGGGGACTAGCGGGGGGGTTGGGGATGAGCAGTTCTTC. This chain links TRBV7-2 with TRBJ2-1; 16 bases align to TRBD2. The CDR3 contains 18 residues. The V gene's germline CDR1 is SGHTA and CDR2 FQGNSA. Germline trimming cut 2 bases from V and 8 bases from J; bases unmatched to any gene: 9.

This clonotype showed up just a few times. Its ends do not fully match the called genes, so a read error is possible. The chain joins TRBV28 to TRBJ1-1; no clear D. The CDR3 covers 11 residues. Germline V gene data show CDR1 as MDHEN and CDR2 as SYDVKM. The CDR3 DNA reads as TGTGCCAGCAACTCGAACGCTGAAGCTTTCTTT. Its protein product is CASNSNAEAFF.

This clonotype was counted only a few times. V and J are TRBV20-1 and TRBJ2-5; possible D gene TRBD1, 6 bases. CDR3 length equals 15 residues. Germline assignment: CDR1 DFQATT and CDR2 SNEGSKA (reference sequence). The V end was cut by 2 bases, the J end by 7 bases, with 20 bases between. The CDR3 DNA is TGCAGTGCTAGACCCCAGGACAGCTATACAGGGACCCAGTACTTC. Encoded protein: CSARPQDSYTGTQYF.

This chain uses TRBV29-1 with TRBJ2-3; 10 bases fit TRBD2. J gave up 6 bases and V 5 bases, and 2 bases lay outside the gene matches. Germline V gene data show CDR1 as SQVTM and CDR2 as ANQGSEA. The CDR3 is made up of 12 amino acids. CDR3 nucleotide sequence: TGCAGCGTTACTAGCGGGACGGATACGCAGTATTTT. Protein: CSVTSGTDTQYF.

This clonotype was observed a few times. CDR3 amino acids: CASSPEQDISYEQYF. CDR3 nucleotides: TGTGCCAGCTCACCAGAACAGGATATCTCCTACGAGCAGTACTTC. The rearrangement links TRBV18 to TRBJ2-7, with D possibly matching TRBD1 (5 bases). The V end lost 2 bases, the J end lost 0 bases, and 11 bases lay between the germline ends. Looked up from germline, CDR1 is KGHSH and CDR2 is LQKENI. This CDR3 is 15 amino acids long.

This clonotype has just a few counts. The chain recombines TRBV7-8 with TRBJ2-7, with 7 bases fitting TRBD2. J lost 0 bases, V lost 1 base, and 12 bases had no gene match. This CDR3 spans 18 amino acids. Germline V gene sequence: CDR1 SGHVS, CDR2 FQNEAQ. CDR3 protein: CASSLGHPGGFSSYEQYF. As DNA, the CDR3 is TGTGCCAGCAGCTTAGGCCACCCGGGGGGTTTCAGCTCCTACGAGCAGTACTTC.

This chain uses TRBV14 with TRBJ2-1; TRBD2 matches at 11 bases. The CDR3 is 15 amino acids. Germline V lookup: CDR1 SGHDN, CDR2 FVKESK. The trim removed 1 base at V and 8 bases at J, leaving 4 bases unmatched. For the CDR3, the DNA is TGTGCCAGCAGCCAAGGACTAGCGGGGATTGATGAGCAGTTCTTC. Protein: CASSQGLAGIDEQFF.

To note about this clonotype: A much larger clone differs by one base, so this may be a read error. CDR3 sequence: CASSVRTDSQETQYF. The CDR3 region has the DNA TGTGCCAGCTCAGTTCGGACGGACAGTCAAGAGACCCAGTACTTC. The chain combines TRBV2 with TRBJ2-5; a weak D match, TRBD1 (6 bases). Germline V CDR1 and CDR2: SNHLY, FYNNEI. The CDR3 extends over 15 amino acids. The germline V and J ends were trimmed by 8 bases and 2 bases, with 18 bases remaining between them.

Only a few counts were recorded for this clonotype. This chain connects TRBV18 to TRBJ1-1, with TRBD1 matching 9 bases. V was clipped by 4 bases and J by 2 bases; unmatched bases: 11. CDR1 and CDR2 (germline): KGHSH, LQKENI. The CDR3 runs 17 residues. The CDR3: CASSRTSGTGSNTEAFF. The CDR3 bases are TGTGCCAGCTCACGCACCTCCGGGACAGGGAGTAACACTGAAGCTTTCTTT.

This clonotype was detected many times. CDR3: CASSYSRDRVRGYTF. DNA of the CDR3: TGTGCCAGCAGTTACAGCCGGGACAGGGTGCGGGGCTACACCTTC. The V and J genes are TRBV6-5 and TRBJ1-2; TRBD1 agrees at 9 bases. This CDR3 spans 15 amino acids. V trimming: 2 bases; J trimming: 8 bases; junction bases outside the gene matches: 9. Per the germline V gene, CDR1 is MNHEY and CDR2 is SVGAGI.

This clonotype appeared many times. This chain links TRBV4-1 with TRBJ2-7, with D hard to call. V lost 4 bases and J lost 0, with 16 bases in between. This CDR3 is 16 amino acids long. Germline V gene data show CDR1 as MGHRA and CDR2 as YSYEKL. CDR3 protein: CASSPLGKRSSYEQYF. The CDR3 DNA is TGCGCCAGCAGCCCCCTTGGGAAGCGTAGCTCCTACGAGCAGTACTTC.

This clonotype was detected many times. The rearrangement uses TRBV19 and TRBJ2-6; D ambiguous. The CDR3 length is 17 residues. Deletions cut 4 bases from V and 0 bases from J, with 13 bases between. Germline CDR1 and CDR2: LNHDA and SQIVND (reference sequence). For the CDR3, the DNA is TGTGCCAGTAGTAGCCCCTTAGTTAGCTCTGGGGCCAACGTCCTGACTTTC. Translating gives CASSSPLVSSGANVLTF.

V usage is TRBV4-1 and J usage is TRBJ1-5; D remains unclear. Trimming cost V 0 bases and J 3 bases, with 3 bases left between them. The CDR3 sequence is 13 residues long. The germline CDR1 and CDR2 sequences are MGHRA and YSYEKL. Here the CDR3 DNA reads TGCGCCAGCAGCCAAGAATACAATCAGCCCCAGCATTTT. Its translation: CASSQEYNQPQHF.

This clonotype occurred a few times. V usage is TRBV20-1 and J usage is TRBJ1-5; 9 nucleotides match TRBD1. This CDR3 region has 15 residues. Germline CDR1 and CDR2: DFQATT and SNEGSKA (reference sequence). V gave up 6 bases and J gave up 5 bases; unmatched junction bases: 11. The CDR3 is CSATPTGTGHQPQHF. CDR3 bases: TGCAGTGCCACCCCGACCGGGACAGGGCATCAGCCCCAGCATTTT.

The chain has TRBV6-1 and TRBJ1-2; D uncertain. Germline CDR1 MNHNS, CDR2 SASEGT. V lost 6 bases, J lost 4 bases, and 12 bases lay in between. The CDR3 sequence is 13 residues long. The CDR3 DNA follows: TGTGCCAGCAGGCCCATTGAGGGCTATGGCTACACCTTC. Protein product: CASRPIEGYGYTF.